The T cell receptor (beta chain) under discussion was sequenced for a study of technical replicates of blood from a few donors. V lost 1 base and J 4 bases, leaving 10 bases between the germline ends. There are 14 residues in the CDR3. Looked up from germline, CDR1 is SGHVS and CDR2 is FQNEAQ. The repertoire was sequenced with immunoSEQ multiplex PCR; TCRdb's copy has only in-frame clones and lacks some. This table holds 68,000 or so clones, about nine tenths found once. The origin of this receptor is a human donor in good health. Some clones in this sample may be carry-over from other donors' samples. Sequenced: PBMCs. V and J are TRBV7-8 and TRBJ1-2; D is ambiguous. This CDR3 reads CASSLGEKIYGYTF. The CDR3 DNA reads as TGTGCCAGCAGCTTAGGGGAGAAGATCTATGGCTACACCTTC.